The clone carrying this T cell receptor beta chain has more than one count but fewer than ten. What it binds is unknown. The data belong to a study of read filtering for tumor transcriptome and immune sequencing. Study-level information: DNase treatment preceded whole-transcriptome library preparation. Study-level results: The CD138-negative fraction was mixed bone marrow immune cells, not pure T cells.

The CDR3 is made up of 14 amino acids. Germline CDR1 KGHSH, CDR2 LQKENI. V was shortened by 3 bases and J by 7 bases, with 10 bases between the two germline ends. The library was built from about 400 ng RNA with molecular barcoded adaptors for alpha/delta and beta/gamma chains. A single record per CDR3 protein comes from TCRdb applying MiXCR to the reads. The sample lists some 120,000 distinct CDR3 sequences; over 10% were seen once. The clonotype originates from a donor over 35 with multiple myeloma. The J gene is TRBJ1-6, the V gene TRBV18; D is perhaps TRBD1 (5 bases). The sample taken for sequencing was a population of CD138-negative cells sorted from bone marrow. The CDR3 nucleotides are TGTGCCAGCTCACCCGGGGGAGAGAATTCACCCCTCCACTTT. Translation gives CASSPGGENSPLHF.